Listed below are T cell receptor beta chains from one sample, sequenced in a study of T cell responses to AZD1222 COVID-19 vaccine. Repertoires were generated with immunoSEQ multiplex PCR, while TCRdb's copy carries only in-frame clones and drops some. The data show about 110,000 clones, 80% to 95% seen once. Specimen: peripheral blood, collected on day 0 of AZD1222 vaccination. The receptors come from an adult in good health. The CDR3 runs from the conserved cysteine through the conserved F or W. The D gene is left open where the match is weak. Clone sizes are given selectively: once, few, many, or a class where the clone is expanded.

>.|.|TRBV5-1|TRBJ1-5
TGCGCCAGCAGGGGGGAGGGTGCGGGGCCCCAGCATTTT
CASRGEGAGPQHF
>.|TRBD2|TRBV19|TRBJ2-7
TGTGCCAGTAGTTTTAGAGCGGGGTACTCCTCCTACGAGCAGTACTTC
CASSFRAGYSSYEQYF
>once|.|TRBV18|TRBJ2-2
TGTGCCAGCTCACCACCGAGGGGGACTAACACCGGGGAGCTGTTTTTT
CASSPPRGTNTGELFF
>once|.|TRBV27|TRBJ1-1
TGTGCCAGCAGTTTCCTAGGGACTGAAGCTTTCTTT
CASSFLGTEAFF
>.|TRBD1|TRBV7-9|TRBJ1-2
TGTGCCAGCAGCACGGACAGGGGGGGCTACACCTTC
CASSTDRGGYTF
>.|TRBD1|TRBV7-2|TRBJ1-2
TGTGCCAGCAGCAAACGGGACAGGAGAAGCTATGGCTACACCTTC
CASSKRDRRSYGYTF
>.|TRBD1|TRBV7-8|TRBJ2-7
TGTGCCAGCAGCCACGGGACAGGAATATCCTACGAGCAGTACTTC
CASSHGTGISYEQYF
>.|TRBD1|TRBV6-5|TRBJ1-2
TGTGCCAGTTCGATCAGGGGGCTGGTCGGCTACACCTTC
CASSIRGLVGYTF
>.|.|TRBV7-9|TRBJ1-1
TGTGCCAGCAGGGAGACAGCAATCCTTGAAGCTTTCTTT
CASRETAILEAFF
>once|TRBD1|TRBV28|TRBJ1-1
TGTGCCAGCAGTCCAGGGGGCGGCATGAACACTGAAGCTTTCTTT
CASSPGGGMNTEAFF
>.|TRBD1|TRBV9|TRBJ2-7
TGTGCCAGCAGCGGAGACCGGGACAGAGGATTCTACGAGCAGTACTTC
CASSGDRDRGFYEQYF
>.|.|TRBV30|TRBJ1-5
TGTGCCTGGAGTAGTACCCCAGGTCAGCCCCAGCATTTT
CAWSSTPGQPQHF
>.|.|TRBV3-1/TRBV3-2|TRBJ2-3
TGTGCCAGCAGCCAAGAAGGTGGCGGGCGCCTTCTTAATAGCACAGATACGCAGTATTTT
CASSQEGGGRLLNSTDTQYF
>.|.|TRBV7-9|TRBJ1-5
TGTGCCAGCAGCTCAAATTTCGGGAATCAGCCCCAGCATTTT
CASSSNFGNQPQHF
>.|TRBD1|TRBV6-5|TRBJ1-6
TGTGCCAGCAGTTACTCAGGGGACAGGGTCTCACCCCTCCACTTT
CASSYSGDRVSPLHF
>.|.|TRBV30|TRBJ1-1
TGTGCCTGGAGTGTACCGAAACATGAGGCTTTCTTT
CAWSVPKHEAFF
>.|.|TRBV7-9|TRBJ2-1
TGTGCCAGCAGCTTAGCCCCTTTAGAAGCAAATGAGCAGTTCTTC
CASSLAPLEANEQFF
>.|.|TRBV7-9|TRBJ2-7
TGTGCCAGCAGCTCTCCGGACACGTCAACCTACGAGCAGTACTTC
CASSSPDTSTYEQYF
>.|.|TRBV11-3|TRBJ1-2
TGTGCCAGCAGCCTTAATAACTATGGCTACACCTTC
CASSLNNYGYTF
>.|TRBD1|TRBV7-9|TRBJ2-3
TGTGCCAGCAGCTTAGCGGGACAGTCCACAGATACGCAGTATTTT
CASSLAGQSTDTQYF
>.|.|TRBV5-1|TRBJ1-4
TGCGCCAGCAGCTTGGCCTCGGGGGCGGAGGAAAAACTGTTTTTT
CASSLASGAEEKLFF
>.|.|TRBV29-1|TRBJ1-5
TGCAGCGTTGCAGGAGCAAGCAATCAGCCCCAGCATTTT
CSVAGASNQPQHF
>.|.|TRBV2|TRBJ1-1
TGTGCCAGCAGTGAGATCAGGGGCCCCATGAACACTGAAGCTTTCTTT
CASSEIRGPMNTEAFF
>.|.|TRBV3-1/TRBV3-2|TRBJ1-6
TGTGCCAGCGGAGGGGGATGGTCACCCCTCCACTTT
CASGGGWSPLHF
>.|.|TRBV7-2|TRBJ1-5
TGTGCCAGCAGGGGGAATAGCAATCAGCCCCAGCATTTT
CASRGNSNQPQHF
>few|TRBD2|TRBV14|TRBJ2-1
TGTGCCAGCAGCCAAGGAGGTAGCGGGAGGGCAAATGAGCAGTTCTTC
CASSQGGSGRANEQFF
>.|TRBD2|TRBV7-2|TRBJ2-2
TGTGCCAGCAGCTTCCTGGCTAGCGGGACCGGGGAGCTGTTTTTT
CASSFLASGTGELFF
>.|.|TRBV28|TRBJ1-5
TGTGCCAGCTGTTATAGCAATCAGCCCCAGCATTTT
CASCYSNQPQHF
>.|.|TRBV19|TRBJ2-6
TGTGCCAGTACGGGACGGACCTCTGGGGCCAACGTCCTGACTTTC
CASTGRTSGANVLTF
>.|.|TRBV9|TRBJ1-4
TGTGCCAGCAGCCCTTTAGGGCAGGACGAAAAACTGTTTTTT
CASSPLGQDEKLFF
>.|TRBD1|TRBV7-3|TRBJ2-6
TGTGCCAGCAGCCCTCGGACAGGAGCAGGCTCTGGGGCCAACGTCCTGACTTTC
CASSPRTGAGSGANVLTF
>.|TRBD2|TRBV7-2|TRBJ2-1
TGTGCCAGCAGCAGAGGTAGCGGGCCAGCCTACAATGAGCAGTTCTTC
CASSRGSGPAYNEQFF
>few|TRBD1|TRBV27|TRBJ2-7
TGTGCCAGCAGACGGACAGGGCCCGCCTTTTCCTACGAGCAGTACTTC
CASRRTGPAFSYEQYF
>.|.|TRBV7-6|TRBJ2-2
TGTGCCAGCAGCTATCGTTTAATGGGGACAACCGGGGAGCTGTTTTTT
CASSYRLMGTTGELFF
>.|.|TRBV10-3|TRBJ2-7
TGTGCCATCAGTAGGGACATCTACGAGCAGTACTTC
CAISRDIYEQYF
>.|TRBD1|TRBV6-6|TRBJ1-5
TGTGCCAGCAGTCCTTGGACAGGGCGATTCGGCAATCAGCCCCAGCATTTT
CASSPWTGRFGNQPQHF
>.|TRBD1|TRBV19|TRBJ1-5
TGTGCCAGCGGAAGGGGGCGGGAGGGCAATCAGCCCCAGCATTTT
CASGRGREGNQPQHF
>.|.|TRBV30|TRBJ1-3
TGTGCCTGGGATAAGGTCTCTGGAAACACCATATATTTT
CAWDKVSGNTIYF
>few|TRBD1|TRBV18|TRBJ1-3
TGTGCCAGCTCACCACAGGGGGCCGGAAACACCATATATTTT
CASSPQGAGNTIYF
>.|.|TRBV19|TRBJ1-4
TGTGCCAGTAGCCCCGGACGGAATAATGAAAAACTGTTTTTT
CASSPGRNNEKLFF
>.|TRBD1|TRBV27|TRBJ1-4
TGTGCCAGTTTGGACAGGGTTAATGAAAAACTGTTTTTT
CASLDRVNEKLFF
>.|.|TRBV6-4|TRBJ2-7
TGTGCCAGCAGTGCCCAAAACGGACTCGGGGAGCAGTACTTC
CASSAQNGLGEQYF
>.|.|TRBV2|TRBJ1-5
TGTGCCAGCACCCAAGGGACGCTAAGCAATCAGCCCCAGCATTTT
CASTQGTLSNQPQHF
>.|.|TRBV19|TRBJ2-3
TGTGCCAGTAGTATAGATACCCCTTGGGGGGGCGGTACGCAGTATTTT
CASSIDTPWGGGTQYF
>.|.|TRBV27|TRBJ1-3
TGTGCCAGCAGTAAACAGGGTAACTCTGGAAACACCATATATTTT
CASSKQGNSGNTIYF
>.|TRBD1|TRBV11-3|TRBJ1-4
TGTGCCAGCAGACAGGGGGTGACTAATGAAAAACTGTTTTTT
CASRQGVTNEKLFF
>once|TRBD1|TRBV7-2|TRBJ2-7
TGTGCCAGCAGCCCCTGGGACAGGGGGACCTACGAGCAGTACTTC
CASSPWDRGTYEQYF
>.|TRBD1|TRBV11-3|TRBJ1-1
TGTGCCAGCAGCAAGGAAGGACAGGGCTTCCGGGGCACTGAAGCTTTCTTT
CASSKEGQGFRGTEAFF
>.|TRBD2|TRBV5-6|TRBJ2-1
TGTGCCAGCAGCTTGGTTGGGACTAGGGGCAATGAGCAGTTCTTC
CASSLVGTRGNEQFF
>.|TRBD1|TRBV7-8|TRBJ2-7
TGTGCCAGCAGCGGGGACAGGGGGGAGAAGCAGTACTTC
CASSGDRGEKQYF
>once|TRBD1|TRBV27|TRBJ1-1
TGTGCCAGCAGGACAGGGCCGAACACTGAAGCTTTCTTT
CASRTGPNTEAFF
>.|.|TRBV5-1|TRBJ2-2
TGCGCCAGCAGCCCGGACAGGGAGGGCGGGGAGCTGTTTTTT
CASSPDREGGELFF
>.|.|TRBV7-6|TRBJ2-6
TGTGCCAGCAGCACTAAAGCCGGGGGCGGTGGGGCCAACGTCCTGACTTTC
CASSTKAGGGGANVLTF
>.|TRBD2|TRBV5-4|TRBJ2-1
TGTGCCAGCAGCTTGGTAGGGACTAGGGGCCACAATGAGCAGTTCTTC
CASSLVGTRGHNEQFF
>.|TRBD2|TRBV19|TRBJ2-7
TGTGCCAGTAGTTCCCCGACTAGCGGACCCTGGGGCTACGAGCAGTACTTC
CASSSPTSGPWGYEQYF
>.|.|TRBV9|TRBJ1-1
TGTGCCAGCAGCCCAACATCCGGGCCCACTGAAGCTTTCTTT
CASSPTSGPTEAFF
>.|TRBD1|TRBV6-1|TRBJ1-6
TGTGCCAGCAGTGATAGGACAGGGGATTCACCCCTCCACTTT
CASSDRTGDSPLHF
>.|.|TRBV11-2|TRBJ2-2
TGTGCCAGCACGCCCCCAATTTGGACCGGGGAGCTGTTTTTT
CASTPPIWTGELFF
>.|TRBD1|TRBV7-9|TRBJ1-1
TGTGCCAGCAGCCCCGATGGGGGGGACAGGGAAGCTTTCTTT
CASSPDGGDREAFF
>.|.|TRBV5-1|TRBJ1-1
TGCGCCAGCAGCTTGGACGGGACTGGGACTGAAGCTTTCTTT
CASSLDGTGTEAFF